This TCR beta chain is drawn from a study of blood T cell repertoires in COVID-19. Repertoires were generated with immunoSEQ multiplex PCR, while TCRdb's copy carries only in-frame clones and drops some. The repertoire holds roughly 250,000 clones, with about three quarters as singletons. This receptor was taken from a woman of 80 years or more with acute or convalescent COVID-19. Source material: peripheral blood.

CDR3 loop: CAISELRVTDTQYF. DNA of the CDR3: TGTGCCATCAGTGAGTTGCGAGTCACAGATACGCAGTATTTT. The chain couples TRBV10-3 to TRBJ2-3; no definite D call. This CDR3 region has 14 residues. The germline CDR1 and CDR2 sequences are ENHRY and SYGVKD. V was clipped by 1 base and J by 2 bases, with 7 bases between them.